These 11 T cell receptor beta chains were sequenced from one sample in a study of vaccination effects on CD4 cells after COVID-19. These receptors have no identified antigens. Profiling relied on immunoSEQ multiplex PCR, and the TCRdb table lists in-frame clones only, not all of them. This table has about 22,000 clones, approximately 70% appearing once. Antigen-specific CD4+ T cells were first expanded with viral peptide pools by the ViraFEST assay and only then sequenced. The authors isolated CD4+ T cells after 10 days of culture. Participants got two doses of BNT162b2 or mRNA-1273 vaccine. Here the sequenced sample was CD4+ T cells from PBMCs cultured with HCoV-NL63 spike peptides, taken after COVID-19 vaccination. The receptors shown here come from a human donor who received a COVID-19 vaccine.

The DNA of the CDR3 is TGTGCCAGTCACCGGGGACTAGCGGGAGGATGGGACACCGGGGAGCTGTTTTTT. Its translation is CASHRGLAGGWDTGELFF. The chain joins TRBV19 to TRBJ2-2, with 15 bases fitting TRBD2. From germline, CDR1 is LNHDA and CDR2 SQIVND (reference sequence). Unmatched junction bases numbered 10, after V lost 8 bases and J lost 3 bases. CDR3 length: 18 amino acids.

There are a few counts of this clone. The V and J genes are TRBV29-1 and TRBJ2-1; the D gene is possibly TRBD1 (6 bases). The CDR3 extends over 12 amino acids. CDR1 SQVTM and CDR2 ANQGSEA come from the germline V gene. V lost 4 bases, J lost 10 bases, and 14 bases lay in between. CDR3 DNA: TGCAGCGTTGGGCAACAGGGATACGAGCAGTTCTTC. Translation gives CSVGQQGYEQFF.

V is TRBV19 and J is TRBJ2-4; possibly TRBD2 for D (5 bases). Per germline, CDR1 LNHDA and CDR2 SQIVND (reference sequence). This CDR3 comprises 11 residues. CDR3 region: CATGVGNIQYF. The CDR3, as DNA: TGTGCGACCGGGGTTGGAAACATTCAGTACTTC.

This sequence joins TRBV4-1 and TRBJ1-2; unclear D gene. The germline V and J ends were trimmed by 0 bases and 4 bases, with 15 bases remaining between them. Germline CDR1 is MGHRA and CDR2 is YSYEKL. The CDR3 extends over 16 amino acids. CDR3: CASSQDPGPSSYGYTF. DNA for the CDR3: TGCGCCAGCAGCCAAGATCCGGGTCCATCTTCCTATGGCTACACCTTC.

The rearrangement uses TRBV24-1 and TRBJ1-5; D might be TRBD1 (5 bases). CDR3 length equals 17 residues. Germline V gene data show CDR1 as KGHDR and CDR2 as SFDVKD. Trimming took 4 bases from V and 0 from J, leaving 15 bases between them. In nucleotides, the CDR3 is TGTGCCACCAGTGACCGTACGAGGGGTTCTAGCAATCAGCCCCAGCATTTT. Protein sequence: CATSDRTRGSSNQPQHF.

This clone was seen only once. The gene calls are TRBV5-1 and TRBJ2-5, with no clear D. In germline, CDR1 is SGHRS, CDR2 YFSETQ. Trimming cost V 4 bases and J 5 bases, with 9 bases left between them. The CDR3 sequence is 12 residues long. For the CDR3, the DNA is TGCGCCAGCAGCCGCGGACCGGAGACCCAGTACTTC. It is translated as CASSRGPETQYF.

The chain is built from TRBV3-1 (or the pseudogene TRBV3-2) and TRBJ1-1; 9 bases line up with TRBD1. The CDR3 totals 14 residues. V lost 3 bases to trimming and J lost 3 bases; unmatched junction nucleotides: 2. Germline lookup yields CDR1 LGHDT and CDR2 YNNKEL (reference sequence). CDR3 sequence: CASSHRDRDTEAFF. Written as DNA, the CDR3 is TGTGCCAGCAGCCATCGGGACAGGGACACTGAAGCTTTCTTT.

The V gene is TRBV6-5, the J gene TRBJ2-3; D is ambiguous. The CDR3 length is 13 residues. Germline lookup yields CDR1 MNHEY and CDR2 SVGAGI. V lost 2 bases and J lost 4, with 7 bases in between. Here the CDR3 reads CASSYGMADTQYF. In DNA, the CDR3 is TGTGCCAGCAGTTACGGGATGGCAGATACGCAGTATTTT.

The chain uses TRBV2 and TRBJ2-1; D unresolved. In germline, CDR1 is SNHLY, CDR2 FYNNEI. The V end lost 6 bases, the J end lost 5 bases, and 17 bases lay between the germline ends. There are 15 residues in the CDR3. The CDR3 is CASSARLSANNEQFF. CDR3 DNA: TGTGCCAGCAGCGCCCGGCTGTCGGCCAACAATGAGCAGTTCTTC.

The rearrangement uses TRBV5-6 and TRBJ1-5, with D perhaps matching TRBD1 (5 bases). The germline gives CDR1 SGHDT, CDR2 YYEEEE. The CDR3 runs to 17 residues. V lost 0 bases to trimming and J lost 5 bases, with 18 bases between them. The CDR3, as DNA: TGTGCCAGCAGCTTGGGGGCAGGGAGCACCCTCGATCAGCCCCAGCATTTT. Translated, it gives CASSLGAGSTLDQPQHF.

This chain connects TRBV10-3 to TRBJ2-3; 7 nucleotides align to TRBD1. CDR3 length: 15 amino acids. Losses at the gene ends were 4 bases for V and 3 bases for J; bases not matched to a gene: 7. Germline CDR1 and CDR2: ENHRY and SYGVKD. The CDR3 coding sequence is TGTGCCATCAGTGGACAGGGAGCCGAAACAGATACGCAGTATTTT. Translating it yields CAISGQGAETDTQYF.